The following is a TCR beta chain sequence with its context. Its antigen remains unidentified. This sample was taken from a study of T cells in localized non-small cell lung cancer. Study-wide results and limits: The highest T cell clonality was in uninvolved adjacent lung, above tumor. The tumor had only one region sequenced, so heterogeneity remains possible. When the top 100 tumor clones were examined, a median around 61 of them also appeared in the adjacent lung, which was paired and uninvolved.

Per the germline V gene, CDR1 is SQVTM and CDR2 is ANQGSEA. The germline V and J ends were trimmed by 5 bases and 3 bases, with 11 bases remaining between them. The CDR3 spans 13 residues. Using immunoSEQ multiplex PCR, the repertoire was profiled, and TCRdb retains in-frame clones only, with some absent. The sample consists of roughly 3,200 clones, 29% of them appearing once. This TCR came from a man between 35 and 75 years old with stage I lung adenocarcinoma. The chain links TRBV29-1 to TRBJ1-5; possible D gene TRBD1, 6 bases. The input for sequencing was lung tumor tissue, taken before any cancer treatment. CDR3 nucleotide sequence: TGCAGCGTTAAGGGGGGTAACAATCAGCCCCAGCATTTT. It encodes CSVKGGNNQPQHF.